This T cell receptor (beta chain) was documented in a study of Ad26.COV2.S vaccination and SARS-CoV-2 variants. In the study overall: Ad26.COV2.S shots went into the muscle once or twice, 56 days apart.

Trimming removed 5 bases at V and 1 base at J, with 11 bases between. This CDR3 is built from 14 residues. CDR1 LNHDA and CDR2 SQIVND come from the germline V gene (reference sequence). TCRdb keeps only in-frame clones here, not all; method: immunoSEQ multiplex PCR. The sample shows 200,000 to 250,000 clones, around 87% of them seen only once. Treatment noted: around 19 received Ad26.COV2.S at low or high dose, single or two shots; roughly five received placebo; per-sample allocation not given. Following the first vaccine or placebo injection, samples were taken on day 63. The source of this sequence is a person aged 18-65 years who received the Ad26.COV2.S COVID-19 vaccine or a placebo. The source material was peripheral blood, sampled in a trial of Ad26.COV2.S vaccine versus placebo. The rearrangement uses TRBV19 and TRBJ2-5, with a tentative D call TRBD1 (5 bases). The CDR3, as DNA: TGTGCCAGTAGTGTCCAAGACAGCCAAGAGACCCAGTACTTC. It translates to CASSVQDSQETQYF.